The rows below give T cell receptor beta chains drawn from one sample of a study of T-cell reconstitution after alpha-beta-depleted transplantation in children. A single record per CDR3 protein comes from TCRdb applying MiXCR to the PCR reads. The repertoire has approximately 500,000 distinct CDR3 sequences, 8% to 11% of them found once; the top ten carry about 2%. This material consisted of PBMCs, taken before TCRalphabeta/CD19-depleted stem cell transplant. These TCRs come from a child aged 2-9 years with inherited bone marrow failure, due to receive a stem cell transplant. The CDR3 runs from the conserved cysteine through the conserved F or W. Fields, in order: D gene, V gene, clone size, J gene, CDR3 protein, CDR3 DNA. A D gene is named only where the DNA matches it firmly. Where a row states a size, it is once, few, many or the class of an expanded clone; other rows omit it.

TRBD1	TRBV27	many	TRBJ2-7	CASSGSQGDLSYEQYF	TGTGCCAGCAGTGGGTCCCAGGGGGACCTCTCCTACGAGCAGTACTTC
TRBD2	TRBV4-3	few	TRBJ2-7	CASSQDLTGEGPPYEQYF	TGCGCCAGCAGCCAAGATTTAACGGGGGAGGGCCCACCCTACGAGCAGTACTTC
-	TRBV11-3	-	TRBJ2-1	CASSLGTGRDNEQFF	TGTGCCAGCAGCTTAGGGACAGGGAGGGACAATGAGCAGTTCTTC
-	TRBV20-1	few	TRBJ2-7	CSARVIRVGEQYF	TGCAGTGCTCGAGTCATTCGGGTTGGGGAGCAGTACTTC
-	TRBV7-9	many	TRBJ2-3	CASSVNKDTQYF	TGTGCCAGCAGCGTAAATAAGGATACGCAGTATTTT
TRBD1	TRBV29-1	-	TRBJ2-6	CSVQTGTGANVLTF	TGCAGCGTTCAGACAGGGACTGGGGCCAACGTCCTGACTTTC
-	TRBV20-1	many	TRBJ2-3	CSARGGVDTQYF	TGCAGTGCTAGAGGCGGGGTGGATACGCAGTATTTT
-	TRBV12-3/TRBV12-4	few	TRBJ2-7	CASSLALLVGREQYF	TGTGCCAGCAGTTTAGCTTTGTTGGTAGGGAGGGAGCAGTACTTC
-	TRBV27	few	TRBJ2-1	CASSLVGRETNEQFF	TGTGCCAGCAGTTTAGTGGGCAGGGAGACGAATGAGCAGTTCTTC
-	TRBV21-1	-	TRBJ2-1	CASSNRTSADKQFF	TGTGCCAGCAGCAACAGGACTAGCGCCGATAAGCAGTTCTTC
-	TRBV2	many	TRBJ2-3	CASPVGPTDTQYF	TGTGCCAGCCCGGTGGGCCCCACAGATACGCAGTATTTT
-	TRBV29-1	many	TRBJ1-2	CSVTTPEQNYGYTF	TGCAGCGTTACCACCCCGGAACAGAACTATGGCTACACCTTC
TRBD1	TRBV18	few	TRBJ1-4	CASSPRQGNEKLFF	TGTGCCAGCTCACCACGACAGGGAAATGAAAAACTGTTTTTT
-	TRBV2	many	TRBJ2-7	CASKTAGQSYEQYF	TGTGCCAGCAAGACCGCGGGACAATCCTACGAGCAGTACTTC